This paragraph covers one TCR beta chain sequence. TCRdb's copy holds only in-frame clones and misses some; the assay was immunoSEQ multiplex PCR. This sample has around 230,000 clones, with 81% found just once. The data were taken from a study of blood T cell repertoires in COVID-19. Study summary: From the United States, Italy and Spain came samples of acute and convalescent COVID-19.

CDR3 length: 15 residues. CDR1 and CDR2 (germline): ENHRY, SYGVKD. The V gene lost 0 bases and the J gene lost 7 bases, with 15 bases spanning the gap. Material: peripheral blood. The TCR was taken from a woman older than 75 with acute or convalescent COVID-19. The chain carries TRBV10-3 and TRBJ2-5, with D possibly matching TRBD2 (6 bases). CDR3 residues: CAISESSGKEGTQYF. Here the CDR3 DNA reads TGTGCCATCAGTGAGTCGTCAGGGAAGGAGGGGACCCAGTACTTC.